This TCR beta chain emerged from a study of monozygotic twins with inflammatory bowel disease (dated 2019 in TCRdb). Study-level background: The full study comprised 28 monozygotic twin pairs: nine German pairs (four IBD-concordant, five IBD-discordant) and 19 IBD-discordant Danish pairs. Each individual had, on average, about 151 000 unique TCRalpha sequences and 181 000 unique TCRbeta sequences available for analysis. Within discordant pairs, disease-associated traits were sought mainly by comparing IBD patients with their genetically identical healthy co-twins. Beyond this particular receptor, the publication reports: IBD patients had lower TCRbeta repertoire diversity, measured by the inverse Simpson index, than their healthy co-twins. The analysis was unable to tell apart different T cell subtypes. No single strong signal or clonotype linked to IBD turned up in the results, so the idea that one exists was not supported. Repertoire similarity did not differ between concordant and discordant twins, possibly due to limited statistical power. Compared with healthy twins, IBD patients had fewer clonotypes in common with other individuals, a difference most pronounced in patients showing signs of disease activity. Background noise and inter-individual variability may have been introduced into the repertoires by the differing immunosuppressive treatments among patients.

In regard to this clonotype: No cognate antigen has been identified for it.

From each donor, an approximately 2.3 ml peripheral blood sample was collected into PAXgene tubes and kept at -80 degrees C. Without any T cell sorting, total RNA was extracted from whole blood using the PAXgene blood miRNA kit on an automated QIAcube. Peripheral blood from monozygotic twin pairs who were concordant or discordant for inflammatory bowel disease underwent deep TCRalpha and TCRbeta repertoire profiling using unique molecular barcoding. Smoking habits were recorded for all twin pairs, and each individual was classified as a current, former or never smoker. CDR1 and CDR2 are drawn from the germline V gene: SQVTM, ANQGSEA. CDR3 length: 12 amino acids, cysteine to phenylalanine. Only the protein is available. Libraries came from 5' RACE. Each TCR library was prepared from about 3.5 ug of total RNA. For each sample, cDNA synthesis with SMARTScribe reverse transcriptase was split into eight separate reactions. During cDNA synthesis, unique molecular identifiers containing a 6-nucleotide sample barcode were introduced by template switching. Amplification of TCRalpha and TCRbeta cDNA involved two nested PCRs of 16 and 9 cycles, and each PCR was followed by bead purification. Before amplification, the cDNA was treated with uracil DNA-glycosylase and purified using the QIAquick PCR purification kit. The second PCR added Illumina TruSeq-compatible adapters along with sample-specific barcodes. TapeStation and Qubit were used to check library quality and concentration, and about 5.2 ng of each library went into the pool. The pooled libraries were sequenced with 2 x 100 bp reads and custom sequencing primers on an Illumina HiSeq2500 single-index Rapid Run. The study's processing was this. MiGEC version 1.2.6 was used for UMI-based consensus assembly to correct PCR and sequencing errors. MiXCR version 2.1.1 was used to carry out V(D)J alignment, clonotype assembly and CDR3 extraction. To normalise gene usage, clonotype sharing and MAIT/NKT TCR abundance, the analysis used the top 1000, 10 000 and 20 000 clonotypes per sample. After downsampling to 27 000 UMIs, diversity was calculated as the inverse Simpson index using the vegan R package. Paired Mann-Whitney U tests were applied to discordant twin pairs, and Benjamini-Hochberg correction was used for multiple testing. TCRdb reprocessed the reads, reporting each CDR3 protein sequence once and no DNA. It is TCRdb's table, rather than the study itself, that gives the V and J calls and clone size. This sample's records show a few hundred thousand distinct CDR3 sequences. 2% to 3% of the sample is taken by the ten largest.

The V gene is TRBV29-1 and the J gene is TRBJ2-1; TCRdb returns TRBD1, unconfirmable since there is no DNA. The receptor's source is a human donor with ulcerative colitis or Crohn's disease, or a healthy co-twin of an affected twin (not recorded which). Source material: blood. The CDR3 reads CSVAPGVNEQFF.